This record covers a single T cell receptor (beta chain). Its target is unknown. Generated by immunoSEQ multiplex PCR, the TCRdb table keeps only in-frame clones and is missing some. The sample has about 1 million clones; roughly 75% are singletons. These data originate in a study of shared clonotypes between healthy human individuals. As for the study in general: Each donor had three CD4 naive, three CD4 memory, two CD8 naive and one CD8 memory plate. Study-wide findings and caveats: Memory subsets generally showed lower estimated richness than naive subsets. Sorted-subset sequencing was shown by rarefaction to be incomplete despite large depth.

Investigators divided CD4+ cells into CD45RA+ naive and CD45RA-negative memory subsets. V was clipped by 0 bases and J by 3 bases, with 13 bases between them. CDR3 length: 16 amino acids. Germline V CDR1 and CDR2: LNHNV, YYDKDF (reference sequence). The TCR comes from a man between 18 and 35 years old in good health. V gene TRBV15 combines with J gene TRBJ2-3, with a weak D call TRBD1 (7 bases). The sequencing input was memory CD4+ T cells sorted from blood. Subset specified: CD45RA-negative fraction. CDR3 sequence (DNA): TGTGCCACCAGCAGAGATGGCAGGGGGGCAACAGATACGCAGTATTTT. Translating gives CATSRDGRGATDTQYF.